This T cell receptor (beta chain) comes out of a study of OX40 agonist ivuxolimab in advanced cancers. Sampling times: baseline, cycle 4 day 1, cycle 7 day 1. Assay: immunoSEQ multiplex PCR; the TCRdb copy retains only in-frame clones and omits some. Here the sample spans about 82,000 clones, about 86% being singletons. Findings of the study overall: Expanded peripheral T-cell antigen specificity went undetermined. The study observed clonal expansion of CD4+ and CD8+ blood T cells by week 6 at 0.1 to 3.0 mg/kg. Some of the lowest clonal expansion was seen in partial responders at 0.1-3.0 mg/kg.

Losses at the gene ends were 1 base for V and 0 bases for J; bases not matched to a gene: 6. The germline V gene encodes CDR1 LGHNA and CDR2 YNFKEQ. This CDR3 has 17 amino acids. Concerning this clone: The antigen remains undetermined.

The sequence derives from an adult with an advanced solid tumor such as melanoma, head and neck, liver or kidney cancer. The sequenced sample was CD4+ or CD8+ T cells sorted from blood, obtained in a trial of the OX40 agonist ivuxolimab. The rearrangement links TRBV4-2 to TRBJ2-7; 10 bases are a match to TRBD2. For the CDR3, the DNA is TGTGCCAGCAGCCAAGTTGTCGGGACTAGCGACTCCTACGAGCAGTACTTC. Amino acids: CASSQVVGTSDSYEQYF.